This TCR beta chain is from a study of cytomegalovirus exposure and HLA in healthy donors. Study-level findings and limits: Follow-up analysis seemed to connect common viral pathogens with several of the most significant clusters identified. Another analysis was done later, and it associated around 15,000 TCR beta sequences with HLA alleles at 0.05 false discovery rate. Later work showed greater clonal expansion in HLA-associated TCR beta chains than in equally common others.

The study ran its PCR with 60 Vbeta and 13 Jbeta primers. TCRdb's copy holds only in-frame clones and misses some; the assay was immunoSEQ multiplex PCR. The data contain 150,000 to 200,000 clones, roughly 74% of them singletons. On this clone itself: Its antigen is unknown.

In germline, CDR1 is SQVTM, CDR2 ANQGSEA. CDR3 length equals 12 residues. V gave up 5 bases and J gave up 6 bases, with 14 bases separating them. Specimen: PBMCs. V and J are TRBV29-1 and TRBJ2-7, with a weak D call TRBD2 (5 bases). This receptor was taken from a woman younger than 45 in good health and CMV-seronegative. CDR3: CSVTTGRGEQYF. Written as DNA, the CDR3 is TGCAGCGTTACGACTGGCCGGGGCGAGCAGTACTTC.